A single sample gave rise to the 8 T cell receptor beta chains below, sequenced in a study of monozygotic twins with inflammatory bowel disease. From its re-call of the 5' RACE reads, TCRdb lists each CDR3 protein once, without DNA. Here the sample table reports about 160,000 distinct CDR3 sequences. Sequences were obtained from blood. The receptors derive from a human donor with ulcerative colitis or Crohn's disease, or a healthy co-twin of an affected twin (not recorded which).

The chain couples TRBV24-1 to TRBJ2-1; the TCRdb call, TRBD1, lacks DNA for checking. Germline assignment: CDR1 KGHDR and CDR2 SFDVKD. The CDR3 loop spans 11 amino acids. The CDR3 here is CATSDGFRAFF.

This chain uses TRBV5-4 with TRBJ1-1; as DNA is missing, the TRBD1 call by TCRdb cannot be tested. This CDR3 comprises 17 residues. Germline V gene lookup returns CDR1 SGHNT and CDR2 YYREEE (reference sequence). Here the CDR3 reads CASSLEPGRRDGTEAFF.

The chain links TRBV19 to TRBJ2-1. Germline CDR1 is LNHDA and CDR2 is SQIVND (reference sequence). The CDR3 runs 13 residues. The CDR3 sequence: CASRYDNYNEQFF.

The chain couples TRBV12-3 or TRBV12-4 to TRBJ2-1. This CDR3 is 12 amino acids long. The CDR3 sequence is CASSYLSVEQFF.

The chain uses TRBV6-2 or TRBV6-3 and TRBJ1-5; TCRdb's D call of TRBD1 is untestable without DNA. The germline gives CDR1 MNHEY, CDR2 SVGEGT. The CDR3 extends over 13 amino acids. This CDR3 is CASRGDSNQPQHF.

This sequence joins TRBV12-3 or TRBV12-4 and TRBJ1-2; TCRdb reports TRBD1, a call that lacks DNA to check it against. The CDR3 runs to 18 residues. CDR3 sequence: CASSLYRSNRERNYGYTF.

The CDR3 is CASSLRGLSTDTQYF. The V and J genes are TRBV11-2 and TRBJ2-3; TCRdb's D gene call, TRBD1, goes unchecked for lack of DNA. The CDR3 runs to 15 residues. Germline V gives CDR1 SGHAT, CDR2 FQNNGV.

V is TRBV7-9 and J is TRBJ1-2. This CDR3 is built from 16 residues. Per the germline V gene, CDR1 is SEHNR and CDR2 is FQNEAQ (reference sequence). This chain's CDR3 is CASSLFPPRTNYGYTF.